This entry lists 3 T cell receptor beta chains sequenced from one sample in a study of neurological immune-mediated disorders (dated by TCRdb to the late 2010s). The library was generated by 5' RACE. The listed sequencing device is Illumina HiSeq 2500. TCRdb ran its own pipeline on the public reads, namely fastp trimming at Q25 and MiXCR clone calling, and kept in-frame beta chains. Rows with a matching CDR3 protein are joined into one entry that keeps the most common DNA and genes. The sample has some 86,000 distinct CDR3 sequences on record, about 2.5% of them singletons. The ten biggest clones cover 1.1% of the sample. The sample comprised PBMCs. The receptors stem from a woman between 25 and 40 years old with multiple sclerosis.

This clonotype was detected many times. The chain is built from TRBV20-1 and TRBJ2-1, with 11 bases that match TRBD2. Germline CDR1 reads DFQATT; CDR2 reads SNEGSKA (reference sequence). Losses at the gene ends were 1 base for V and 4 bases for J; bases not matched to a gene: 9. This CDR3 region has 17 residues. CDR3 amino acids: CSARARLAGWSYNEQFF. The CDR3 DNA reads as TGCAGTGCTAGAGCCCGACTAGCGGGATGGTCTTACAATGAGCAGTTCTTC.

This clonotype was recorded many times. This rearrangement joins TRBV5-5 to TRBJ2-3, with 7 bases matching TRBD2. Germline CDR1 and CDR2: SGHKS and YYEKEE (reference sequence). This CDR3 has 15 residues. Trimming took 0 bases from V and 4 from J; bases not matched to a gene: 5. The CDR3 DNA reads TGTGCCAGCAGCTTGGTAGGGGAGGGAGCAGATACGCAGTATTTT. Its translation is CASSLVGEGADTQYF.

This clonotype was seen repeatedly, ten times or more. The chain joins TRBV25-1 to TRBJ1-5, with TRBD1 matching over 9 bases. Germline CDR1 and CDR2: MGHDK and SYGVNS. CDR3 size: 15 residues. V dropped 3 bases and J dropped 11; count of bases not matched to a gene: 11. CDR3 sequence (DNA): TGTGCCAGCAGTGACGGACAGGGGTTTTTGGCTTCCCAGCATTTT. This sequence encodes CASSDGQGFLASQHF.